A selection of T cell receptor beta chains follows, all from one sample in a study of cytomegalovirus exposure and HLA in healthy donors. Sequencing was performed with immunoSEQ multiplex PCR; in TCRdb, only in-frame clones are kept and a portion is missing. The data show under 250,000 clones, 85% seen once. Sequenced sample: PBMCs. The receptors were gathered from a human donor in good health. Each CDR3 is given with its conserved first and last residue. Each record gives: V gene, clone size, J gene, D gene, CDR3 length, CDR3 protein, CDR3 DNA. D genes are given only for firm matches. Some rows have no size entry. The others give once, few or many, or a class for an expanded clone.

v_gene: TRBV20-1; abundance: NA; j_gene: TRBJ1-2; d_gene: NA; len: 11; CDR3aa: CSALDSYGYTF; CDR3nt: TGCAGTGCTTTGGACAGCTATGGCTACACCTTC
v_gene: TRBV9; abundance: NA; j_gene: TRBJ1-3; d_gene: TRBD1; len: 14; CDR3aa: CASSETGAGNTIYF; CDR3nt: TGTGCCAGCAGCGAAACAGGGGCTGGAAACACCATATATTTT
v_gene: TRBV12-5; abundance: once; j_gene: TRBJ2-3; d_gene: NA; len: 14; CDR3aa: CASGQVSGTDTQYF; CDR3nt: TGTGCTAGTGGTCAAGTTAGCGGAACAGATACGCAGTATTTT
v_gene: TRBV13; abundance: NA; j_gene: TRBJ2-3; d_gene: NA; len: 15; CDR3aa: CASSIPGLASATQYF; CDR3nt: TGTGCCAGCAGCATACCGGGACTGGCGTCGGCTACGCAGTATTTT
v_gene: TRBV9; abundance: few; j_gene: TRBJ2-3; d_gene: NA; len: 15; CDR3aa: CASSVELNVADTQYF; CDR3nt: TGTGCCAGCAGCGTAGAGCTGAATGTGGCAGATACGCAGTATTTT
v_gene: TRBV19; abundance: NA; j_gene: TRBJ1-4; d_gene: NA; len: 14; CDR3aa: CASSNTGTNGKLFF; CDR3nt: TGTGCCAGTAGTAATACAGGGACCAATGGAAAACTGTTTTTT
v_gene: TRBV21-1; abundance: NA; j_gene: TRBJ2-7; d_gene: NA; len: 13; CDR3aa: CARPDSGSYEQYF; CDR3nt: TGTGCCAGACCGGACAGCGGCTCCTACGAGCAGTACTTC
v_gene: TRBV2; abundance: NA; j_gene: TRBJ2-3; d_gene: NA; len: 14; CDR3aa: CASRKSTRTDTQYF; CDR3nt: TGTGCCAGCAGGAAGAGTACCCGCACAGATACGCAGTATTTT
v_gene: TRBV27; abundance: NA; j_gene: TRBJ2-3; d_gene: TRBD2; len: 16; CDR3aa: CASSSGRVSFTDTQYF; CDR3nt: TGTGCCAGCAGTAGCGGGAGGGTCTCTTTCACAGATACGCAGTATTTT
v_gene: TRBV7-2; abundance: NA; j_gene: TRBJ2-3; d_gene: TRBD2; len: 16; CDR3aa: CASSSGLAGGTDTQYF; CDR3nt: TGTGCCAGCAGCTCGGGACTAGCGGGAGGGACAGATACGCAGTATTTT
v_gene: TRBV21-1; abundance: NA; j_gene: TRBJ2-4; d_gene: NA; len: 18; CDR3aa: CASSKALLGPKAKNIQYF; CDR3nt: TGTGCCAGCAGCAAAGCCCTTTTGGGGCCAAAAGCCAAAAACATTCAGTACTTC
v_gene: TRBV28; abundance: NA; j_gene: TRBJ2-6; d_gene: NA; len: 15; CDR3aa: CASSFQGPGANVLTF; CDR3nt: TGTGCCAGCAGTTTTCAGGGCCCTGGGGCCAACGTCCTGACTTTC
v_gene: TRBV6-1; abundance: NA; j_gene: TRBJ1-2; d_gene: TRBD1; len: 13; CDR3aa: CASSRDRDYGYTF; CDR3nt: TGTGCCAGCAGCCGTGACAGGGACTATGGCTACACCTTC
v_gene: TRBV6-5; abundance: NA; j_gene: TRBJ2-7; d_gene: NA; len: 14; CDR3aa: CASSYSGSGPGQYF; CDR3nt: TGTGCCAGCAGTTACTCGGGTAGCGGCCCAGGGCAGTACTTC
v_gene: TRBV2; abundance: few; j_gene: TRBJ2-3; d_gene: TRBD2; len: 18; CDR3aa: CASSGGYNSGRGADTQYF; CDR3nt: TGTGCCAGCAGTGGGGGCTACAATAGCGGGAGGGGAGCAGATACGCAGTATTTT
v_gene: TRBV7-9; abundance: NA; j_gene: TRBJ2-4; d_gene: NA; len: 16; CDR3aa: CASSLMSIVAENIQYF; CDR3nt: TGTGCCAGCAGCTTAATGTCCATAGTAGCGGAAAACATTCAGTACTTC
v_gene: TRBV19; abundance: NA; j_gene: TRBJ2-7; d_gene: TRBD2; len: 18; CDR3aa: CASSIPGLAGGPVYEQYF; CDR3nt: TGTGCCAGTAGTATCCCGGGACTAGCGGGAGGGCCCGTCTACGAGCAGTACTTC
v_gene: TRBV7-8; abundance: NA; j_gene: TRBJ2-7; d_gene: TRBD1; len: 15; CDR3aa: CASSLVWGQGYEQYF; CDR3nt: TGTGCCAGCAGCTTAGTCTGGGGACAGGGTTACGAGCAGTACTTC
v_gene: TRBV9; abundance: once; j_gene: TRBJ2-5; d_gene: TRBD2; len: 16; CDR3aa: CASSVEGLADPETQYF; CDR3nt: TGTGCCAGCAGCGTAGAAGGACTAGCGGACCCAGAGACCCAGTACTTC
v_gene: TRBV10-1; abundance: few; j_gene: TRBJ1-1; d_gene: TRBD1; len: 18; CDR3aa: CASSARGWTGRVGTKAFF; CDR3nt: TGCGCCAGCAGCGCCCGAGGATGGACAGGGCGAGTCGGGACGAAAGCTTTCTTT
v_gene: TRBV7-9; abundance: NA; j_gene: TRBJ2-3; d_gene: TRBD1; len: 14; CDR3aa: CSSSPGQGSGTQYF; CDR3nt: TGTTCCAGCAGCCCGGGACAGGGGAGTGGCACGCAGTATTTT
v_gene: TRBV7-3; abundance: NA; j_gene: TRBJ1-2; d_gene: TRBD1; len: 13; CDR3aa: CASSLIGTDGYTF; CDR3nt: TGTGCCAGCAGCTTAATCGGGACAGATGGCTACACCTTC
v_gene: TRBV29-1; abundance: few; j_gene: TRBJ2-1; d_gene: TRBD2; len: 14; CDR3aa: CSVARLAENNEQFF; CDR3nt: TGCAGCGTTGCTCGTCTAGCGGAAAACAATGAGCAGTTCTTC
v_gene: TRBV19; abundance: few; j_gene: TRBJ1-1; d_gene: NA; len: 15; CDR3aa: CASSITGVLVTEAFF; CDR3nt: TGTGCCAGTAGTATAACGGGGGTTTTGGTCACTGAAGCTTTCTTT
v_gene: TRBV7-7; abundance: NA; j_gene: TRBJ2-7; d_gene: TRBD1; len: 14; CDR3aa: CASSPRQGHYEQYF; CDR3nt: TGTGCTAGCAGCCCCCGACAGGGCCACTACGAGCAGTACTTC
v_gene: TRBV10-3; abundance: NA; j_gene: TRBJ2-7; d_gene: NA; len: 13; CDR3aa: CAISETSSYEQYF; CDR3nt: TGTGCCATCAGTGAGACTAGCTCCTACGAGCAGTACTTC
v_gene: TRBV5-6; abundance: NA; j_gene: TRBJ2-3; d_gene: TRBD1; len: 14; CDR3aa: CASSQGQGTDTQYF; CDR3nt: TGTGCCAGCAGCCAAGGACAGGGAACAGATACGCAGTATTTT
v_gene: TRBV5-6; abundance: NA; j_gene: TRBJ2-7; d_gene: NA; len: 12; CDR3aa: CASSLTAYEQYF; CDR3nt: TGTGCCAGCAGCTTGACGGCCTACGAGCAGTACTTC
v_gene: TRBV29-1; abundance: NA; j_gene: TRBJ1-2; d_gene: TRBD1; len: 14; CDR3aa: CSAEDRASNYGYTF; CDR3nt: TGCAGCGCGGAAGACAGGGCCTCTAACTATGGCTACACCTTC
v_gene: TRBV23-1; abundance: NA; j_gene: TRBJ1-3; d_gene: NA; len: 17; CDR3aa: CASSHSPFQGTGNTIYF; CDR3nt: TGCGCCAGCAGTCATTCCCCGTTCCAGGGAACTGGAAACACCATATATTTT
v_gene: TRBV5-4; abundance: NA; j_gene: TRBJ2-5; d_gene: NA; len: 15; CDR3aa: CASSFGAGVQETQYF; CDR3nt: TGTGCCAGCAGCTTCGGGGCAGGGGTTCAAGAGACCCAGTACTTC
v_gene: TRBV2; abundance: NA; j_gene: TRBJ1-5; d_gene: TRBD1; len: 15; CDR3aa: CASRAGTVGNQPQHF; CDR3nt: TGTGCCAGCAGAGCCGGGACAGTTGGCAATCAGCCCCAGCATTTT
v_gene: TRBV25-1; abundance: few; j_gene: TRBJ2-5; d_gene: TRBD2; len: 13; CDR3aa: CASRPGGQETQYF; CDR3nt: TGTGCCAGCCGACCGGGGGGCCAAGAGACCCAGTACTTC
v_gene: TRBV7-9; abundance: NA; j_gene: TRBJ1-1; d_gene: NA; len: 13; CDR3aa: CASSEGGVVEAFF; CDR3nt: TGTGCCAGCAGCGAAGGGGGGGTTGTTGAAGCTTTCTTT
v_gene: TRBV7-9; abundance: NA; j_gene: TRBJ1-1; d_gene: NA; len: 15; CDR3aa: CASSPRGGGNTEAFF; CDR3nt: TGTGCCAGCAGCCCACGGGGGGGAGGGAACACTGAAGCTTTCTTT
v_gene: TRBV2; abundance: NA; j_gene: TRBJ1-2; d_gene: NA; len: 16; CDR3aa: CASRLQMTGVPGGYTF; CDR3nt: TGTGCCAGCAGGCTACAAATGACAGGAGTACCGGGAGGCTACACCTTC
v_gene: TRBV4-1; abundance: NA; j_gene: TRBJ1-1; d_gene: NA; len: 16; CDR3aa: CASSQGVRGMNTEAFF; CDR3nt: TGCGCCAGCAGCCAAGGGGTGCGGGGGATGAACACTGAAGCTTTCTTT
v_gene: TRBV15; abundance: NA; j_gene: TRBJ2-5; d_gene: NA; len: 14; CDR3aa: CATSRDRGYETQYF; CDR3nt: TGTGCCACCAGCAGAGACAGGGGTTACGAGACCCAGTACTTC
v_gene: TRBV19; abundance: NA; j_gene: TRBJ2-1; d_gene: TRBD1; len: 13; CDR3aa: CASSTRQGPAALF; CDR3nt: TGTGCCAGTAGTACCCGACAGGGACCCGCAGCGCTCTTC
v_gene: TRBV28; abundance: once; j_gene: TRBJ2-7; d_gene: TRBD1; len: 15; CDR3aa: CASSGEGAVVYEQYF; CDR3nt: TGTGCCAGCAGTGGTGAGGGGGCGGTAGTCTACGAGCAGTACTTC
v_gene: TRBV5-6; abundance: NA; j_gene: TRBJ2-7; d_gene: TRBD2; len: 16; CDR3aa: CASSLSSRGVSYEQYF; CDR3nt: TGTGCCAGCAGCTTGTCATCCCGGGGGGTGTCCTACGAGCAGTACTTC
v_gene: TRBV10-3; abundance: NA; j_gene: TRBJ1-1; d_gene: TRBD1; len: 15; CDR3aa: CAISESTQGATEAFF; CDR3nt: TGTGCCATCAGTGAGTCAACACAGGGGGCCACTGAAGCTTTCTTT
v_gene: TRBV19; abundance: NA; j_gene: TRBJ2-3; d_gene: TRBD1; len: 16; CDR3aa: CASSMAGTGSTDTQYF; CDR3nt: TGTGCCAGTAGTATGGCGGGGACAGGTAGCACAGATACGCAGTATTTT
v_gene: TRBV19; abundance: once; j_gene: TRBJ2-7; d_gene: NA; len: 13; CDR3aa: CASSRSGVYEQYF; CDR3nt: TGTGCCAGTAGTCGATCAGGGGTCTACGAGCAGTACTTC
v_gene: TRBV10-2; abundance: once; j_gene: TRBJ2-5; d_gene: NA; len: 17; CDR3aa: CASSGGLGVKNQETQYF; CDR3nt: TGCGCCAGCAGTGGGGGCTTAGGGGTTAAGAACCAAGAGACCCAGTACTTC
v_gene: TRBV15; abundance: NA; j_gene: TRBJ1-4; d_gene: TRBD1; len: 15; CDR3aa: CATSTDREADEKLFF; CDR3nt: TGTGCCACCAGCACCGACAGGGAGGCCGATGAAAAACTGTTTTTT
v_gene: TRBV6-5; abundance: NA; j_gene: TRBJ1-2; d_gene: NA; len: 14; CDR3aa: CASRTQGGGYGYTF; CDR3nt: TGTGCCAGCAGGACCCAGGGAGGGGGTTATGGCTACACCTTC
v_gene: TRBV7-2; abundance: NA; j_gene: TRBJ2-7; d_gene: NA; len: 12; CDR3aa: CASSDASGEQYF; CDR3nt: TGTGCCAGCAGCGACGCGTCAGGCGAGCAGTACTTC
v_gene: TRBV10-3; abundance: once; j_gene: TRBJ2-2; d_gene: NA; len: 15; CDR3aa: CATRPGERETGELFF; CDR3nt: TGTGCCACGCGGCCGGGAGAGAGGGAGACCGGGGAGCTGTTTTTT
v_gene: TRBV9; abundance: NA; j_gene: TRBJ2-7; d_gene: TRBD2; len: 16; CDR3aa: CASSVDVSGSIYEQYF; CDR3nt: TGTGCCAGCAGCGTAGATGTTAGCGGGAGTATCTACGAGCAGTACTTC
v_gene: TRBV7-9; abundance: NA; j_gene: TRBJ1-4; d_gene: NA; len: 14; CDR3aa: CASSSGQTNEKLFF; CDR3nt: TGTGCCAGCAGCTCGGGACAAACTAATGAAAAACTGTTTTTT
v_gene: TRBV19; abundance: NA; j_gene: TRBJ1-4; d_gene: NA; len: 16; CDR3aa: CASSKIEGATNEKLFF; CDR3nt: TGTGCCAGTAGTAAGATCGAAGGGGCAACTAATGAAAAACTGTTTTTT
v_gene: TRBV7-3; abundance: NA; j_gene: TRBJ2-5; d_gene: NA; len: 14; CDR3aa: CASSPVSRLETQYF; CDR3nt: TGTGCCAGCAGCCCGGTGTCTAGGTTAGAGACCCAGTACTTC
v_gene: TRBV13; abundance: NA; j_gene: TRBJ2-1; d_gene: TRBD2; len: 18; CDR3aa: CASSKGLAGVTGYNEQFF; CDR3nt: TGTGCCAGCAGCAAGGGACTAGCGGGAGTAACCGGCTACAATGAGCAGTTCTTC
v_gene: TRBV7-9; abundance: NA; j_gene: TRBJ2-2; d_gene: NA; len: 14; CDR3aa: CASRGGLSTGELFF; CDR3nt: TGTGCCAGCAGGGGTGGGCTATCGACCGGGGAGCTGTTTTTT
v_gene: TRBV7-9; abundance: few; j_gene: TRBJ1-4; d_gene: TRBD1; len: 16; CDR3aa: CASSAAGQGRHEKLFF; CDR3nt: TGTGCCAGCAGCGCCGCGGGACAGGGGCGGCATGAAAAACTGTTTTTT
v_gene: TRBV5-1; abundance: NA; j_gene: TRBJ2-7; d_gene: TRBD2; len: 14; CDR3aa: CASSQVAGAYEQYF; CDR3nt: TGCGCCAGCAGCCAGGTAGCGGGGGCCTACGAGCAGTACTTC
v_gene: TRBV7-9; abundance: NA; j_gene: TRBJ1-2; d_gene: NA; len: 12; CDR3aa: CASEEGDYGYTF; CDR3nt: TGTGCCAGCGAAGAGGGGGACTATGGCTACACCTTC
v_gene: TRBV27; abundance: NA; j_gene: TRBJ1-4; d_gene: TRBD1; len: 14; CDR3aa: CASWDRVANEKLFF; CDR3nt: TGTGCCAGCTGGGACAGGGTGGCTAATGAAAAACTGTTTTTT